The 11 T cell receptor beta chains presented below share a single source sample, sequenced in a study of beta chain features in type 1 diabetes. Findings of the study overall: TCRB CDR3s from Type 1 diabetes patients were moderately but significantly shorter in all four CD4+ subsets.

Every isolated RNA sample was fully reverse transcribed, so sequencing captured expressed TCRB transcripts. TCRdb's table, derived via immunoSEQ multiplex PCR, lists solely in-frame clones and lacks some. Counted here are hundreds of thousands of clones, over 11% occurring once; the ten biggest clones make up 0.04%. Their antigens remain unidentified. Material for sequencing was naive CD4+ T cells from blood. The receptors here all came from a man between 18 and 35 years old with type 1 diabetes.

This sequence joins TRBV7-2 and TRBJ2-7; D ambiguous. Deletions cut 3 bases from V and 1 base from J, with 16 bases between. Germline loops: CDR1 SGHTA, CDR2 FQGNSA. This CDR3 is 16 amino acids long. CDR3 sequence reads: CASSFRDSPQSYEQYF. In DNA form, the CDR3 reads TGTGCCAGCAGCTTCAGAGACTCCCCACAGTCCTACGAGCAGTACTTC.

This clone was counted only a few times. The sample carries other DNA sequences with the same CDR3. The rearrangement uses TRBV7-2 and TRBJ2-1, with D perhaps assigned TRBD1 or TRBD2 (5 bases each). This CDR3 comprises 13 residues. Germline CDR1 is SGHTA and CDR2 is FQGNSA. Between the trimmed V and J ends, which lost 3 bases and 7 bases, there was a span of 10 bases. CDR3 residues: CASSLGTGNEQFF. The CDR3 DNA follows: TGTGCCAGCAGCTTGGGGACGGGGAATGAGCAGTTCTTC.

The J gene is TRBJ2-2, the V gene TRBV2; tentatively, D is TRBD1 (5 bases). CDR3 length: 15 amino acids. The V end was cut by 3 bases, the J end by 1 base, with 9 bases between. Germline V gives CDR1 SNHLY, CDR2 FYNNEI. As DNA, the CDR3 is TGTGCCAGCAGTGATTGGACACGGAACACCGGGGAGCTGTTTTTT. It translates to CASSDWTRNTGELFF.

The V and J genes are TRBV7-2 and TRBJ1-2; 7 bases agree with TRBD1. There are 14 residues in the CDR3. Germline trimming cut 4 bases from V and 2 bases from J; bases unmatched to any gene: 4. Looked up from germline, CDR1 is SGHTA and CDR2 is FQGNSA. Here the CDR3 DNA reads TGTGCCAGCAGCTCCGGGACAGAAAACTATGGCTACACCTTC. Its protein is CASSSGTENYGYTF.

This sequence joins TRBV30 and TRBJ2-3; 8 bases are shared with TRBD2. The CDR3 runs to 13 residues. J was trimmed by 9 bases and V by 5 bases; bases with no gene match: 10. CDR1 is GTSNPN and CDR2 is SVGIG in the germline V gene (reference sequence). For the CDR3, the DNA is TGTGCCTGGGCCACTCTCGGGAGGGCGACGCAGTATTTT. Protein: CAWATLGRATQYF.

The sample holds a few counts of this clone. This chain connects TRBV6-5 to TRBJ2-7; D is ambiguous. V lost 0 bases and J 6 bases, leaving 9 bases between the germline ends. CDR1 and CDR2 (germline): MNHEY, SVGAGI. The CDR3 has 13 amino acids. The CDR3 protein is CASSYSKVSEQYF. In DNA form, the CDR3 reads TGTGCCAGCAGTTACTCGAAGGTTAGCGAGCAGTACTTC.

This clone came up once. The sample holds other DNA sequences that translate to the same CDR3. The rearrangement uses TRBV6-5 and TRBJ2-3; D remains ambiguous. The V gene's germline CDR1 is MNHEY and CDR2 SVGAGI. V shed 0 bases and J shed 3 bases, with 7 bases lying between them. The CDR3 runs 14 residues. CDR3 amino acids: CASSYSRRTDTQYF. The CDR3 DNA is TGTGCCAGCAGTTACTCGAGACGGACAGATACGCAGTATTTT.

The CDR3 DNA reads as TGTGCCAGCAGCCGGAGGACAGGTCAAAGCACAGATACGCAGTATTTT. Protein product: CASSRRTGQSTDTQYF. The chain is built from TRBV7-2 and TRBJ2-3; TRBD1 matches at 7 bases. Germline CDR1 and CDR2: SGHTA and FQGNSA. The CDR3 length is 16 residues. J lost 0 bases, V lost 5 bases, and 8 bases had no gene match.

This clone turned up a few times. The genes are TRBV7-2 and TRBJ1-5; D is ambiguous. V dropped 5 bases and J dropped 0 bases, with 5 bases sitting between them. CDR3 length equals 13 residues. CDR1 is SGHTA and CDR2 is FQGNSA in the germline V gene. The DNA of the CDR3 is TGTGCCAGCAGCCGGACTAGCAATCAGCCCCAGCATTTT. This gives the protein CASSRTSNQPQHF. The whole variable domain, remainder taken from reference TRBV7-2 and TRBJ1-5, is GAGVSQSPSNKVTEKGKDVELRCDPISGHTALYWYRQSLGQGLEFLIYFQGNSAPDKSGLPSDRFSAERTGGSVSTLTIQRTQQEDSAVYLCASSRTSNQPQHFGDGTRLSIL.

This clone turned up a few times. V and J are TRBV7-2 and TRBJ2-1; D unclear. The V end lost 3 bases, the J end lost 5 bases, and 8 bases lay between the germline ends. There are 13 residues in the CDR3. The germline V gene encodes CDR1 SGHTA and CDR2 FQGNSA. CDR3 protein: CASSFSRNNEQFF. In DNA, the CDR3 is TGTGCCAGCAGCTTTTCGAGGAACAATGAGCAGTTCTTC. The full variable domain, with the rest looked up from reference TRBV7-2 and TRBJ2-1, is GAGVSQSPSNKVTEKGKDVELRCDPISGHTALYWYRQSLGQGLEFLIYFQGNSAPDKSGLPSDRFSAERTGGSVSTLTIQRTQQEDSAVYLCASSFSRNNEQFFGPGTRLTVL.

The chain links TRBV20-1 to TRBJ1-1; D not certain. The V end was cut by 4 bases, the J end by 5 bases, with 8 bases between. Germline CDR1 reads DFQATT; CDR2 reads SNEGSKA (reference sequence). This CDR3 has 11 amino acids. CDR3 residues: CSANQATEAFF. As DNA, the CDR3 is TGCAGTGCTAACCAAGCTACTGAAGCTTTCTTT.